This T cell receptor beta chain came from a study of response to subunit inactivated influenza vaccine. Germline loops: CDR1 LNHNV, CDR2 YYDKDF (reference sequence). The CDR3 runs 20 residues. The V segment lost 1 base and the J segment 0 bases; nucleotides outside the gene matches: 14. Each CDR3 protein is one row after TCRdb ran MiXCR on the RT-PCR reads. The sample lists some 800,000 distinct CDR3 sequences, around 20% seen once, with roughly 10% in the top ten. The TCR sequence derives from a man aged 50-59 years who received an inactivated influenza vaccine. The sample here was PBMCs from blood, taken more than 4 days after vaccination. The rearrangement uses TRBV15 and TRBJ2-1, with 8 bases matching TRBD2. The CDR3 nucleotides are TGTGCCACCAGCAGAGTCGGGGGGGATCTTTGGGGACTCTCCTACAATGAGCAGTTCTTC. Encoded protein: CATSRVGGDLWGLSYNEQFF.